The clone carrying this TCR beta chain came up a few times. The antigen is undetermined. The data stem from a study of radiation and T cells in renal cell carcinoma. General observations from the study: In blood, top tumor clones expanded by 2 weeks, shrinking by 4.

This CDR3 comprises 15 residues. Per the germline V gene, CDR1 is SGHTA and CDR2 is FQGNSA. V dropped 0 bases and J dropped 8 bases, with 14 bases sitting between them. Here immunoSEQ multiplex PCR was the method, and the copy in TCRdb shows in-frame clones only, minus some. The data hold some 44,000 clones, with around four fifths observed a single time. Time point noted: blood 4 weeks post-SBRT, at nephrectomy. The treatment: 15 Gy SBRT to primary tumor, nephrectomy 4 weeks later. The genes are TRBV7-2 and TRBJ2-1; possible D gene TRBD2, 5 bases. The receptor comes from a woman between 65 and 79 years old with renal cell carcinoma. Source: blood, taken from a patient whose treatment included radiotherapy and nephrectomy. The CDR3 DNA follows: TGTGCCAGCAGCTTAGCATGGATGCCCGGGGATGAGCAGTTCTTC. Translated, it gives CASSLAWMPGDEQFF.